Listed below are T cell receptor beta chains from one sample, sequenced in a study of T cells after yellow fever vaccination. TCRdb re-called the 5' RACE reads with MiXCR, one entry per CDR3 protein. The top ten hold approximately 15% of the sample, which has 300,000 to 450,000 distinct CDR3 sequences, around 8.1% seen once. The source was PBMCs, collected roughly 45 days after the first yellow fever vaccination. These receptors were collected from a man younger than 30 who received the YFV17D yellow fever vaccine. CDR3s include the opening cysteine and the closing phenylalanine or tryptophan. The order of the fields is CDR3 protein, CDR3 DNA, J gene, V gene, D gene, CDR3 length, clone size. The D gene is left open where the match is weak. The size entry is marked missing in some rows and otherwise reads once, few, many or a size class.

cdr3_aa: CASSFWLDNEQFF
cdr3_nt: TGTGCCAGCAGCTTCTGGTTGGACAATGAGCAGTTCTTC
j_call: TRBJ2-1
v_call: TRBV9
d_call: -
cdr3_length: 13
clone_size: -

cdr3_aa: CASSFPGTPETQYF
cdr3_nt: TGTGCCAGCAGCTTCCCGGGAACTCCGGAGACCCAGTACTTC
j_call: TRBJ2-5
v_call: TRBV7-2
d_call: -
cdr3_length: 14
clone_size: few

cdr3_aa: CASSPFRQGTMGAFF
cdr3_nt: TGTGCCAGCAGCCCTTTTCGACAGGGAACAATGGGAGCTTTCTTT
j_call: TRBJ1-1
v_call: TRBV7-8
d_call: TRBD1
cdr3_length: 15
clone_size: -

cdr3_aa: CASNPGTGNTEAFF
cdr3_nt: TGCGCCAGCAACCCCGGGACAGGGAACACTGAAGCTTTCTTT
j_call: TRBJ1-1
v_call: TRBV5-1
d_call: TRBD1
cdr3_length: 14
clone_size: few

cdr3_aa: CASSLGRGHQPQHF
cdr3_nt: TGTGCCAGCAGCTTAGGCAGGGGACACCAGCCCCAGCATTTT
j_call: TRBJ1-5
v_call: TRBV7-8
d_call: -
cdr3_length: 14
clone_size: few

cdr3_aa: CASSQEPSGDNEQFF
cdr3_nt: TGTGCCAGCAGCCAAGAGCCTAGCGGGGACAATGAGCAGTTCTTC
j_call: TRBJ2-1
v_call: TRBV4-2
d_call: TRBD2
cdr3_length: 15
clone_size: once

cdr3_aa: CASRGRSGTDTQYF
cdr3_nt: TGTGCCAGCAGGGGAAGAAGTGGGACAGATACGCAGTATTTT
j_call: TRBJ2-3
v_call: TRBV7-9
d_call: -
cdr3_length: 14
clone_size: -

cdr3_aa: CASRDGTGSTDTQYF
cdr3_nt: TGCGCCAGCAGAGACGGGACAGGGAGCACAGATACGCAGTATTTT
j_call: TRBJ2-3
v_call: TRBV5-1
d_call: TRBD1
cdr3_length: 15
clone_size: -

cdr3_aa: CASSQEGQSGANVLTF
cdr3_nt: TGCGCCAGCAGCCAAGAGGGACAGTCTGGGGCCAACGTCCTGACTTTC
j_call: TRBJ2-6
v_call: TRBV4-3
d_call: TRBD1
cdr3_length: 16
clone_size: many

cdr3_aa: CAFCFFSQGQGYNSPLHF
cdr3_nt: TGTGCCTTCTGTTTCTTCAGCCAAGGACAGGGATATAATTCACCCCTCCACTTT
j_call: TRBJ1-6
v_call: TRBV12-3/TRBV12-4
d_call: TRBD1
cdr3_length: 18
clone_size: -

cdr3_aa: CASSFDRANTGELFF
cdr3_nt: TGTGCCAGCAGTTTCGACAGGGCGAACACCGGGGAGCTGTTTTTT
j_call: TRBJ2-2
v_call: TRBV28
d_call: TRBD1
cdr3_length: 15
clone_size: -

cdr3_aa: CSAPAGGRETQYF
cdr3_nt: TGCAGTGCCCCAGCGGGGGGGCGTGAGACCCAGTACTTC
j_call: TRBJ2-5
v_call: TRBV20-1
d_call: TRBD2
cdr3_length: 13
clone_size: -

cdr3_aa: CASSLAITRIYEQYF
cdr3_nt: TGTGCCAGCAGTTTAGCCATTACACGGATTTACGAGCAGTACTTC
j_call: TRBJ2-7
v_call: TRBV27
d_call: -
cdr3_length: 15
clone_size: few

cdr3_aa: CASSFEGSDTQYF
cdr3_nt: TGCGCCAGCAGCTTCGAGGGGTCAGATACGCAGTATTTT
j_call: TRBJ2-3
v_call: TRBV5-1
d_call: -
cdr3_length: 13
clone_size: -

cdr3_aa: CASSLVRGGHGDTEAFF
cdr3_nt: TGTGCCAGCAGCTTGGTGCGGGGGGGGCATGGGGACACTGAAGCTTTCTTT
j_call: TRBJ1-1
v_call: TRBV5-4
d_call: -
cdr3_length: 17
clone_size: -

cdr3_aa: CASSERGVHEQYF
cdr3_nt: TGTGCCAGCAGTGAGCGGGGGGTCCACGAGCAGTACTTC
j_call: TRBJ2-7
v_call: TRBV6-1
d_call: TRBD2
cdr3_length: 13
clone_size: few

cdr3_aa: CASSQDETAYNEQFF
cdr3_nt: TGCGCCAGCAGCCAAGATGAGACAGCCTACAATGAGCAGTTCTTC
j_call: TRBJ2-1
v_call: TRBV4-3
d_call: -
cdr3_length: 15
clone_size: -

cdr3_aa: CASSQVFGGGPGNEQFF
cdr3_nt: TGCGCCAGCAGCCAAGTGTTCGGCGGGGGACCGGGGAATGAGCAGTTCTTC
j_call: TRBJ2-1
v_call: TRBV4-3
d_call: TRBD2
cdr3_length: 17
clone_size: -

cdr3_aa: CASSPAGQQSNYGYTF
cdr3_nt: TGTGCCAGCAGCCCAGCAGGCCAGCAATCAAACTATGGCTACACCTTC
j_call: TRBJ1-2
v_call: TRBV7-8
d_call: -
cdr3_length: 16
clone_size: few

cdr3_aa: CASSQTLAGGRRQYF
cdr3_nt: TGTGCCAGCAGCCAAACTCTAGCGGGGGGCCGTAGGCAGTATTTT
j_call: TRBJ2-3
v_call: TRBV12-3/TRBV12-4
d_call: TRBD2
cdr3_length: 15
clone_size: few

cdr3_aa: CASSPRGNNQPQHF
cdr3_nt: TGTGCCAGCAGTCCAAGGGGGAACAATCAGCCCCAGCATTTT
j_call: TRBJ1-5
v_call: TRBV7-9
d_call: -
cdr3_length: 14
clone_size: few

cdr3_aa: CATSDLSAGELFF
cdr3_nt: TGTGCCACCAGTGATCTTAGCGCCGGGGAGCTGTTTTTT
j_call: TRBJ2-2
v_call: TRBV24-1
d_call: -
cdr3_length: 13
clone_size: -

cdr3_aa: CASRGFGYGYTF
cdr3_nt: TGTGCCAGCAGGGGTTTTGGCTATGGCTACACCTTC
j_call: TRBJ1-2
v_call: TRBV27
d_call: -
cdr3_length: 12
clone_size: -

cdr3_aa: CASSLNRDPNSPLHF
cdr3_nt: TGTGCCAGCTCATTAAACAGGGACCCTAATTCACCCCTCCACTTT
j_call: TRBJ1-6
v_call: TRBV18
d_call: -
cdr3_length: 15
clone_size: few

cdr3_aa: CASRRHPRGEAFF
cdr3_nt: TGTGCCAGCAGGAGACACCCTAGGGGTGAAGCTTTCTTT
j_call: TRBJ1-1
v_call: TRBV28
d_call: -
cdr3_length: 13
clone_size: few

cdr3_aa: CASSLAPDGANGYTF
cdr3_nt: TGCGCCAGCAGCTTGGCCCCGGACGGCGCGAATGGCTACACCTTC
j_call: TRBJ1-2
v_call: TRBV5-1
d_call: -
cdr3_length: 15
clone_size: -

cdr3_aa: CASRDLPNTEAFF
cdr3_nt: TGTGCCAGCAGGGACTTACCGAACACTGAAGCTTTCTTT
j_call: TRBJ1-1
v_call: TRBV25-1
d_call: -
cdr3_length: 13
clone_size: few

cdr3_aa: CASSPGYSKNTGELFF
cdr3_nt: TGTGCCAGCAGTCCAGGTTATAGCAAAAACACCGGGGAGCTGTTTTTT
j_call: TRBJ2-2
v_call: TRBV6-1
d_call: -
cdr3_length: 16
clone_size: many